This T cell receptor beta chain was obtained from a study of shared clonotypes between healthy human individuals. Generated by immunoSEQ multiplex PCR, the TCRdb table keeps only in-frame clones and is missing some. This sample has about 1.4 million clones; roughly 96% occur once, and the top ten carry approximately 1.1%. CDR1 SGHRS and CDR2 YFSETQ come from the germline V gene. V was shortened by 0 bases and J by 0 bases, with 9 bases between the two germline ends. The CDR3 totals 15 residues. The genes are TRBV5-1 and TRBJ1-1; D uncertain. This TCR derives from a man aged 25-45 years in good health. The material sequenced was naive CD4+ T cells sorted from blood. Subset specified: CD45RA+ positively selected. In DNA form, the CDR3 reads TGCGCCAGCAGCTTGGCCGCGCAGATGAACACTGAAGCTTTCTTT. Its protein is CASSLAAQMNTEAFF. Combining the CDR3 with reference TRBV5-1 and TRBJ1-1 gives the whole variable domain KAGVTQTPRYLIKTRGQQVTLSCSPISGHRSVSWYQQTPGQGLQFLFEYFSETQRNKGNFPGRFSGRQFSNSRSEMNVSTLELGDSALYLCASSLAAQMNTEAFFGQGTRLTVV.